This TCR beta chain was obtained from a study of cytomegalovirus exposure and HLA in healthy donors. On the study more broadly: Counted in an early data release were about 85 million unique TCRs from HLA-typed donors. Broader study findings: In vitro experiments confirmed that three CMV-associated chains were specific for CMV antigens. Despite most TCR sequences being rare, some public TCRs occurred in many donors.

Donors in the study were healthy people who gave bone marrow. In the PCR, 60 Vbeta and 13 Jbeta primers were used. Clones were read by immunoSEQ multiplex PCR, and TCRdb kept only the in-frame ones, dropping some. The sample lists 180,000 or so clones; about 81% were seen once. This clone was counted a few times. No antigen is known for it. The CDR3 is 17 amino acids. Germline loops: CDR1 MGHRA, CDR2 YSYEKL. The V and J ends lost 4 bases and 6 bases, in that order; junction bases with no gene match: 11. The chain uses TRBV4-1 and TRBJ1-4; 10 bases are shared with TRBD1. The sequence came from a middle-aged man in good health and CMV-seronegative. Sequenced sample: PBMCs. The CDR3 protein is CASSLTSSGTGDEKLFF. As DNA, the CDR3 is TGCGCCAGCAGCCTCACTTCCTCCGGGACAGGGGATGAAAAACTGTTTTTT.